Listed below are T cell receptor beta chains from one sample, sequenced in a study of identical twins. TCRdb called the 5' RACE reads again in MiXCR, with one record for every CDR3 protein. The sample includes some 1,600,000 distinct CDR3 sequences, about 30% of them seen just once. The sequenced sample was cord blood. Receptor source: a newborn girl in good health. CDR3s include the opening cysteine and the closing phenylalanine or tryptophan. A D gene is named only where the DNA matches it firmly. Where a row states a size, it is once, few, many or the class of an expanded clone; other rows omit it.

J: TRBJ2-3; V: TRBV20-1; size: many; D: -; DNA: TGCAGTGCTAGGGTGGGGAGCACAGATACGCAGTATTTT; CDR3: CSARVGSTDTQYF
J: TRBJ2-3; V: TRBV6-2/TRBV6-3; size: -; D: TRBD2; DNA: TGTGCCAGCAGCTCAAGACGTAGCGGGAGCTCATCCACAGATACGCGGTATTTT; CDR3: CASSSRRSGSSSTDTRYF
J: TRBJ1-2; V: TRBV20-1; size: -; D: -; DNA: TGCAGTGCTAGAGATGTCCGGACAGCCTATGGCTACACCTTC; CDR3: CSARDVRTAYGYTF
J: TRBJ2-3; V: TRBV6-5; size: -; D: TRBD1; DNA: TGTGCCAGCAGTTCCGACAGGGGGATAACAGATACGCAGTATTTT; CDR3: CASSSDRGITDTQYF
J: TRBJ1-2; V: TRBV12-3/TRBV12-4; size: few; D: -; DNA: TGTGCCAGCAGTTTAGGGGACTTCCCTAACTATGGCTACACCTTC; CDR3: CASSLGDFPNYGYTF
J: TRBJ2-2; V: TRBV6-5; size: -; D: -; DNA: TGTGCCAGCAGTCGTCTTAAGTGGTCTTCCACCGGGGAGCTGTTTTTT; CDR3: CASSRLKWSSTGELFF
J: TRBJ2-3; V: TRBV6-6; size: -; D: -; DNA: TGTGCCAGCAGTTACTCGAGGAGCGGTAGCACAGATACGCAGTATTTT; CDR3: CASSYSRSGSTDTQYF
J: TRBJ1-1; V: TRBV13; size: few; D: TRBD1; DNA: TGTGCCAGCAGCTCAGAGGGACAGGGGATGAGGAACACTGAAGCTTTCTTT; CDR3: CASSSEGQGMRNTEAFF
J: TRBJ2-2; V: TRBV6-5; size: -; D: -; DNA: TGTGCCAGCAGTTACTCGAAGAGCACCGGGGAGCTGTTTTTT; CDR3: CASSYSKSTGELFF
J: TRBJ2-4; V: TRBV2; size: few; D: -; DNA: TGTGCCAGCGTACCCAGAGGGTTAGCCAAAAACATTCAGTACTTC; CDR3: CASVPRGLAKNIQYF
J: TRBJ1-6; V: TRBV6-1; size: -; D: -; DNA: TGTGCCAGCAGTGAACAGGGAGGTTCACCCCTCCACTTT; CDR3: CASSEQGGSPLHF
J: TRBJ2-1; V: TRBV12-5; size: -; D: TRBD1; DNA: TGTGCTAGTGGTTGGACAGGGGACAATGAGCAGTTCTTC; CDR3: CASGWTGDNEQFF
J: TRBJ2-1; V: TRBV12-5; size: -; D: TRBD2; DNA: TGTGCTAGTGGTTTGGTACGGCAGCGGGAGGGTGAGCAGTTCTTC; CDR3: CASGLVRQREGEQFF
J: TRBJ2-7; V: TRBV6-2/TRBV6-3; size: -; D: -; DNA: TGTGCCAGCAGTTACTCGACCGGGGCAGGGAGAGGCGAGCAGTACTTC; CDR3: CASSYSTGAGRGEQYF
J: TRBJ2-3; V: TRBV10-3; size: -; D: -; DNA: TGTGCCATCAGTGGGGCGTTCCCAGATACGCAGTATTTT; CDR3: CAISGAFPDTQYF
J: TRBJ2-5; V: TRBV3-1; size: -; D: -; DNA: TGTGCCAGCAGCTTCTATGGGGAGACCCAGTACTTC; CDR3: CASSFYGETQYF
J: TRBJ2-7; V: TRBV7-9; size: -; D: TRBD2; DNA: TGTGCCAGCAGCTCTCTACTAGCGAGCCTCTACGAGCAGTACTTC; CDR3: CASSSLLASLYEQYF
J: TRBJ1-5; V: TRBV28; size: few; D: -; DNA: TGTGCCAGCAGTTTATTAGGAGGGTTCAATCAGCCCCAGCATTTT; CDR3: CASSLLGGFNQPQHF
J: TRBJ2-5; V: TRBV5-1; size: -; D: TRBD1; DNA: TGCGCCAGCAGCTTGTACGCTTGGGACAGGGGCGGAGAGACCCAGTACTTC; CDR3: CASSLYAWDRGGETQYF
J: TRBJ2-3; V: TRBV5-1; size: -; D: TRBD1; DNA: TGCGCCAGCAGCTTGGGACAGGGGAACGCAGATACGCAGTATTTT; CDR3: CASSLGQGNADTQYF
J: TRBJ1-1; V: TRBV24-1; size: few; D: TRBD1; DNA: TGTGCCACCAGTGTTGGCAGGGGGACTGAAGCTTTCTTT; CDR3: CATSVGRGTEAFF
J: TRBJ1-4; V: TRBV2; size: -; D: TRBD1; DNA: TGTGCCAGTAGGGACAGAACTAATGAAAGACTGTTTTTT; CDR3: CASRDRTNERLFF
J: TRBJ1-4; V: TRBV12-3/TRBV12-4; size: few; D: TRBD1; DNA: TGTGCCAGCAGTTTAGGGTCCGACAGGGGAGGCGAAAAACTGTTTTTT; CDR3: CASSLGSDRGGEKLFF
J: TRBJ2-4; V: TRBV11-2; size: few; D: TRBD1; DNA: TGTGCCAGCAGCTTATTACAGGGGAGAAACATTCAGTACTTC; CDR3: CASSLLQGRNIQYF
J: TRBJ2-3; V: TRBV12-3/TRBV12-4; size: few; D: -; DNA: TGTGCCAGCAGAATAGGGGTCCCAGATACGCAGTATTTT; CDR3: CASRIGVPDTQYF
J: TRBJ2-7; V: TRBV7-9; size: few; D: TRBD1; DNA: TGTGCCAGCACCACACAGGGGTTTCCCTACGAGCAGTACTTC; CDR3: CASTTQGFPYEQYF
J: TRBJ2-7; V: TRBV20-1; size: -; D: TRBD2; DNA: TGCAGTGCTAGAGATCGGGGGGGCAGATGGAATGAGCAGTACTTC; CDR3: CSARDRGGRWNEQYF
J: TRBJ2-5; V: TRBV12-3/TRBV12-4; size: few; D: TRBD2; DNA: TGTGCCAGCAGCCGACTAGCGGGGCAAAAAGAGACCCAGTACTTC; CDR3: CASSRLAGQKETQYF
J: TRBJ2-6; V: TRBV29-1; size: -; D: -; DNA: TGCAGCGTGCGGGACCGCAAGTCTGGGACCAACGTCCTGACTTTC; CDR3: CSVRDRKSGTNVLTF
J: TRBJ2-7; V: TRBV15; size: -; D: TRBD1; DNA: TGTGCCACCAGCAGTCATAAAACCGGGACAGGGGCGCGCGAGCAGTACTTC; CDR3: CATSSHKTGTGAREQYF
J: TRBJ2-7; V: TRBV7-2; size: -; D: TRBD2; DNA: TGTGCCAGCAGCTTAGAAGCGGGAGGGCCTATTGAGCAGTACTTC; CDR3: CASSLEAGGPIEQYF
J: TRBJ2-5; V: TRBV12-3/TRBV12-4; size: -; D: TRBD2; DNA: TGTGCCAGCAGAGAAACTAGCGGGGGGGCTCTGGGTGAGCAGTACTTC; CDR3: CASRETSGGALGEQYF
J: TRBJ2-3; V: TRBV4-1; size: once; D: -; DNA: TGCGCCAGCAGCCAATCCTTCGCAGATACGCTGTATTTT; CDR3: CASSQSFADTLYF
J: TRBJ2-7; V: TRBV20-1; size: -; D: -; DNA: TGCAGTGCACCCGACTTCTACGAGCAGTACTTC; CDR3: CSAPDFYEQYF
J: TRBJ1-1; V: TRBV12-3/TRBV12-4; size: -; D: TRBD1; DNA: TGTGCCAGCAGTTGCCCGGACAGGGGCTTAAACACTGAAGCTTTCTTT; CDR3: CASSCPDRGLNTEAFF
J: TRBJ2-4; V: TRBV27; size: -; D: -; DNA: TGTGCCAGCAGTTTACGCACCCTCGGGAACATTCAGTACTTC; CDR3: CASSLRTLGNIQYF
J: TRBJ2-7; V: TRBV5-1; size: many; D: -; DNA: TGCGCCAGCAGCACCAACAGAAATGGGTACGAGCAGTACTTC; CDR3: CASSTNRNGYEQYF